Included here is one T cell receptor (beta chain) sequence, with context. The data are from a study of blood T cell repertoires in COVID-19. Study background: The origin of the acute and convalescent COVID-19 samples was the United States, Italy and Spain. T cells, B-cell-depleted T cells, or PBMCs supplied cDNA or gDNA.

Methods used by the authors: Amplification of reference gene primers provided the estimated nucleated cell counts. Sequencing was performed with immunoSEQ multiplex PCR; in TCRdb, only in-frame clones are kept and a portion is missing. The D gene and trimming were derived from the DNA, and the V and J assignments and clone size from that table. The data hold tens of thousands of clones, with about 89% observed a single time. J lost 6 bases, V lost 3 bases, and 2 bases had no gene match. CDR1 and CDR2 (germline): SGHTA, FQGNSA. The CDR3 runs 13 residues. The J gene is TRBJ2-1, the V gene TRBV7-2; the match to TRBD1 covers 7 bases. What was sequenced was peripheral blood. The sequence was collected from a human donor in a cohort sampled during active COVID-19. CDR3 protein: CASSFYRGNEQFF. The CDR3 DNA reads TGTGCCAGCAGCTTCTACAGGGGCAATGAGCAGTTCTTC.